This record covers a single TCR beta chain. Only in-frame clones appear in the TCRdb table, and some are missing; sequencing was by immunoSEQ multiplex PCR. The profile shows tens of thousands of clones, around four fifths of them singletons. Time point here: baseline, week 1 (first vaccination visit). Treatment meaning: pre-vaccination baseline after standard-of-care therapy. Germline V gives CDR1 SGHDT, CDR2 YYEEEE. The CDR3 contains 17 residues. The germline V and J ends were trimmed by 0 bases and 1 base, with 16 bases remaining between them. This sample was taken from a study of a mutant IDH1 vaccine in newly diagnosed glioma.

This TCR was recovered from a man aged 40-49 years with glioma. Some clones in this sample may be carry-over from other donors' samples. The chain links TRBV5-6 to TRBJ1-1, with TRBD1 as a possible D gene (6 bases). The sequencing used PBMCs, collected from a glioma patient treated with radiotherapy, temozolomide or both. The CDR3, as DNA: TGTGCCAGCAGCTTGGCCCGGTTTGGGGGGCAGAACACTGAAGCTTTCTTT. Its translation is CASSLARFGGQNTEAFF.